The present entry profiles one T cell receptor beta chain with its context. What it recognizes is unknown. The data originate from a study of Ad26.COV2.S vaccination and SARS-CoV-2 variants. Across the study: The Ad26.COV2.S arm of the COV1001 trial was where the donor was placed.

The method was immunoSEQ multiplex PCR; TCRdb's version includes in-frame clones alone and lacks a portion of them. Of 330,000 or so clones in the sample, roughly 90% were seen once. The CDR3 is 17 residues long. Germline values: CDR1 LNHDA, CDR2 SQIVND (reference sequence). The V and J ends lost 6 bases and 5 bases, in that order; junction bases with no gene match: 17. Sample treatment: about 20 received Ad26.COV2.S at low or high dose, single or two shots; roughly five received placebo; per-sample allocation not given. Collection of samples fell on day 63 after the first vaccine or placebo injection. Whole-study results and caveats: Following vaccination, spike-specific CD8+ and CD4+ T cell responses reportedly exhibited substantial breadth.

Here the sequenced sample was peripheral blood, taken in a trial of Ad26.COV2.S vaccine versus placebo. The chain joins TRBV19 to TRBJ1-2; 8 bases map to TRBD1. The TCR was taken from a person aged 18 to 59 who received the Ad26.COV2.S COVID-19 vaccine or a placebo. In DNA form, the CDR3 reads TGTGCCAGTAGAGGGCTGATCCCGGGACAGGATAATTATGGCTACACCTTC. The encoded protein is CASRGLIPGQDNYGYTF.